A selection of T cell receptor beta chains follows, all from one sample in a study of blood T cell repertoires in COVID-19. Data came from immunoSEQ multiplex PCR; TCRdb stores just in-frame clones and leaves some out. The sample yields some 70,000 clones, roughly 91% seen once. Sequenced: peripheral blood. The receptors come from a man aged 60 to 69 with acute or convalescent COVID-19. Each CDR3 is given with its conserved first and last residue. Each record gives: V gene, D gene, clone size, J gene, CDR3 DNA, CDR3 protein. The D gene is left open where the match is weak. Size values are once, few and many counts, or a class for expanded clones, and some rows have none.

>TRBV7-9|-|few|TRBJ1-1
TGTGCCAGCAGGGAGGGACCGACTAACACTGAAGCTTTCTTT
CASREGPTNTEAFF
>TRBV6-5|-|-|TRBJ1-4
TGTGCCAGCAGTTACTCAGGGGGTCAAGCTAATGAAAAACTGTTTTTT
CASSYSGGQANEKLFF
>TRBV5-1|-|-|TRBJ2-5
TGCGCCAGCAGCTTGGACAGCACTCAAGAGACCCAGTACTTC
CASSLDSTQETQYF
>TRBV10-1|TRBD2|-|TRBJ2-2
TGCGCCAGCAGTCGACTAGCGGGGGGAACCGGGGAGCTGTTTTTT
CASSRLAGGTGELFF
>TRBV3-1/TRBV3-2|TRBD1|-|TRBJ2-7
TGTGCCAGCAGGGCGACAGGGTTCTCGGGGGAGCAGTACTTC
CASRATGFSGEQYF
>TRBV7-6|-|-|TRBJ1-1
TGTGCCAGCAGCCCCTCGGGTTGGGAGAACGACAACACTGAAGCTTTCTTT
CASSPSGWENDNTEAFF
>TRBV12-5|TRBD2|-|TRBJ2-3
TGTGCTAGTGGTTTAGAAGGACTAGCGATAGATACGCAGTATTTT
CASGLEGLAIDTQYF
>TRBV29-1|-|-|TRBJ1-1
TGCAGCGCAGCGGACAGAATATCTGAAGCTTTCTTT
CSAADRISEAFF
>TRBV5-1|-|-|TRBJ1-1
TGCGCCAGCAGCCTCCGGGGAAGGGGAGGAACTGAAGCTTTCTTT
CASSLRGRGGTEAFF
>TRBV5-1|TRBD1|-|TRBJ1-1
TGCGCCAGCAGCCGGGGACAGGGCTGGGACACTGAAGCTTTCTTT
CASSRGQGWDTEAFF
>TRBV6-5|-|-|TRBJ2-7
TGTGCCAGCACACAGAGCTCCTACGAGCAGTACTTC
CASTQSSYEQYF
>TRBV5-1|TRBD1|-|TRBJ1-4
TGCGCCAGCAGCTTGTGGGACAGGAATGAAAAACTGTTTTTT
CASSLWDRNEKLFF
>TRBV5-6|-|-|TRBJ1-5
TGTGCCAGCAGCTTGGTTGCGACAGCAAATCAGCCCCAGCATTTT
CASSLVATANQPQHF
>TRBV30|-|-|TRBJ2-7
TGTGCCTGGAGTGTGGCGCGGATCTACGAGCAGTACTTC
CAWSVARIYEQYF
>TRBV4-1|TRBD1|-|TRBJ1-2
TGCGCCAGCAGCCAAGGACAGGGGAGCTATGGCTACACCTTC
CASSQGQGSYGYTF
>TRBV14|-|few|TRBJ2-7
TGTGCCAGCAGCCAAGGGACAGTTCCCTACGAGCAGTACTTC
CASSQGTVPYEQYF
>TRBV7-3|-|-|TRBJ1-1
TGTGCCAGCAGCCCTAGGGGGGGCTGGGGCACTGAAGCTTTCTTT
CASSPRGGWGTEAFF
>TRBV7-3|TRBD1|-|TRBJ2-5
TGTGCCAGCAGCTCTAGAGGGGGCACAGAGACCCAGTACTTC
CASSSRGGTETQYF
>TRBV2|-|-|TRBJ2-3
TGTGCCAGCAGTGGGGGATATTATAGCGGTAGCACAGATACGCAGTATTTT
CASSGGYYSGSTDTQYF
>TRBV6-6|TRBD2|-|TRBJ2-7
TGTGCCAGCAGTTATGATAAGCGGGAGGGCCGATACGAGCAGTACTTC
CASSYDKREGRYEQYF
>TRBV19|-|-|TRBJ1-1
TGTGCCAGTAGTATACGAGGGACTGAAGCTTTCTTT
CASSIRGTEAFF
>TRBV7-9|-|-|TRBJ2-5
TGTGCCAGCAGTTTCGGAGGGATTCAAGAGACCCAGTACTTC
CASSFGGIQETQYF
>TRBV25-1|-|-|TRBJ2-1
TGTGCCAGCAGTGAATACTACCGCAATGAGCAGTTCTTC
CASSEYYRNEQFF
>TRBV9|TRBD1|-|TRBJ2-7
TGTGCCAGCAGCGTAGACAGGGGGAGCTCCTACGAGCAGTACTTC
CASSVDRGSSYEQYF
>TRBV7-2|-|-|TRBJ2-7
TGTGCCAGCAGCTTAGCCCTCCTCTCCTACGAGCAGTACTTC
CASSLALLSYEQYF
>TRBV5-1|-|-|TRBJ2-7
TGCGCCAGCAGCCAAAGGACAGCCACCTACGAGCAGTACTTC
CASSQRTATYEQYF
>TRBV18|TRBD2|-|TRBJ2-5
TGTGCCAGCTCCCCGCGGGGGAGCAGGGAGACCCAGTACTTC
CASSPRGSRETQYF
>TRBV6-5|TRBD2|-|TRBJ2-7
TGTGCCAGCAGTTTACTAGCGCACCGGGAGGAGCAGTACTTC
CASSLLAHREEQYF
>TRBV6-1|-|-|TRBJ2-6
TGTGCCAGCAGTGAAGCTTGGACGGGGAGTTTTCGGGCCAACGTCCTGACTTTC
CASSEAWTGSFRANVLTF
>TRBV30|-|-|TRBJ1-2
TGTGCCTGGAGTGTACGAGGGCAGTCGGGCGGCTACACCTTC
CAWSVRGQSGGYTF
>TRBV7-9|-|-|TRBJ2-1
TGTGCCAGCAGCTTAGCGAGCGGAATATCCTACAATGAGCAGTTCTTC
CASSLASGISYNEQFF
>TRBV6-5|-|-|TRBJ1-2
TGTGCCAGCAGTCGGGACACGGCGCCCAATGGCTACACCTTC
CASSRDTAPNGYTF
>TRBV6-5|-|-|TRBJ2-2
TGTGCCAGCAGCCAGGAACTGAACACCGGGGAGCTGTTTTTT
CASSQELNTGELFF
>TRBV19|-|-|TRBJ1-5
TGTGCCAGTAGTGATAGGGGGTATCAGCCCCAGCATTTT
CASSDRGYQPQHF
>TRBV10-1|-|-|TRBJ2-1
TGCGCCAGCAGTCCGACTAGTTACAATGAGCAGTTCTTC
CASSPTSYNEQFF
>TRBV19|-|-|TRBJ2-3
TGTGCCAGTAGTAGGGCCAGCCTCCGTGGTGATACGCAGTATTTT
CASSRASLRGDTQYF
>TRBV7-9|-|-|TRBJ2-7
TGTGCCAGCAGCTTAGCGGGAGGTTACGAGCAGTACTTC
CASSLAGGYEQYF
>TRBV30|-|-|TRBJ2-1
TGTGCCTGGAGTGCGGGATTAGGGCAGTTCTTC
CAWSAGLGQFF
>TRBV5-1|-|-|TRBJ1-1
TGCGCCAGCAGCTTGGTCAGGGCCACTGAAGCTTTCTTT
CASSLVRATEAFF
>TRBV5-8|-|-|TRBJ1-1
TGTGCCAGCAGCCATGCAAGGTCGGGGTACACTGAAGCTTTCTTT
CASSHARSGYTEAFF
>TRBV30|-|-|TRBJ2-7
TGTGCCTGGAGTGTGACTAGCTACGAGCAGTACTTC
CAWSVTSYEQYF
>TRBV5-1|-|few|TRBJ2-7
TGCGCCAGCAGCTGGGCGGGGAGCTCCTACGAGCAGTACTTC
CASSWAGSSYEQYF